Listed here is a single T cell receptor (beta chain). Its antigen is still unknown. Germline CDR1 LGHNA, CDR2 YNFKEQ. CDR3 length: 14 amino acids. The data are from a study of chemoradiotherapy in HPV16-positive cancers. Sequencing was performed with immunoSEQ multiplex PCR; in TCRdb, only in-frame clones are kept and a portion is missing. In the table there are 8,000 or so clones, just under 85% of which are singletons. General observations from the study: During treatment, candidate HPV-specific clones and E7-related motifs expanded in tumor.

This clonotype was sampled from a human donor with HPV-associated anogenital cancer. The chain couples TRBV4-2 to TRBJ2-5; 7 bases align to TRBD1. The closer fit of TRBJ2-7 to the DNA end suggests the J call may be wrong. Specimen: blood, collected from a patient who underwent chemoradiotherapy. The CDR3 nucleotides are TGTGCCAGCAGCCACCGGGACAGACTCTACGAGCAGTACTTC. Translated, it gives CASSHRDRLYEQYF.